The entry below gives a single T cell receptor beta chain sequence along with its context. Its antigen is undetermined. This sample was included in a study of PD-1 blockade in classical Hodgkin lymphoma. Study findings and constraints: With CD4+ cells, TCR diversity rose significantly by C4D1, but not with CD8+ cells. Nivolumab initiated under 1 year post-ASCT led to patient exclusion.

Time point defined: cycle 4 day 1 (C4D1), after around six weeks of nivolumab. Brentuximab vedotin exposure varied among the patients, all of whom had relapsed after autologous stem cell transplantation. Classifying best responses yielded complete response, partial response or progressive disease. Sequencing was performed with immunoSEQ multiplex PCR; in TCRdb, only in-frame clones are kept and a portion is missing. The table shows approximately 110,000 clones, with 89% occurring only once. The germline gives CDR1 LGHNA, CDR2 YNFKEQ. This CDR3 contains 16 residues. Trimming stripped 1 base from V and 0 bases from J, with 10 bases between.

This receptor was taken from a human donor with classical Hodgkin lymphoma. The chain uses TRBV4-2 and TRBJ1-3; D is ambiguous. Sequenced material: peripheral blood mononuclear cells (PBMCs), taken before the fourth cycle of nivolumab. The CDR3 sequence is CASSQVEASSGNTIYF. CDR3 nucleotide sequence: TGTGCCAGCAGCCAAGTTGAGGCGAGCTCTGGAAACACCATATATTTT.